This section outlines one T cell receptor beta chain sequence together with its context. Two consecutive negative NP/OP PCR tests, clearance, or resolved symptoms defined Cohort 3 recovery. Trimming took 2 bases from V and 8 from J, leaving 7 bases between them. CDR1 is ENHRY, CDR2 SYGVKD, per germline. This CDR3 spans 12 amino acids. The sample belongs to a study of blood T cell repertoires in COVID-19. Study in general: Samples of COVID-19 (acute and convalescent) were obtained from the United States, Italy and Spain.

In the study's own analysis: The assay estimated nucleated cells by amplifying reference gene primers. Method: immunoSEQ multiplex PCR; TCRdb's copy keeps in-frame clones and lacks some. D and trimming were read from the DNA, whereas the V and J calls and clone size are those reported in that table. The data hold around 200,000 clones, with around 85% observed a single time. This clonotype was sampled from a man between 35 and 55 years old who had recovered from COVID-19. The sample was PBMCs or T cells enriched from blood (not recorded which). The chain carries TRBV10-3 and TRBJ1-5; D not certain. The DNA of the CDR3 is TGTGCCATCAGTGAGGTGAGGGAGCCCCAGCATTTT. It specifies CAISEVREPQHF.